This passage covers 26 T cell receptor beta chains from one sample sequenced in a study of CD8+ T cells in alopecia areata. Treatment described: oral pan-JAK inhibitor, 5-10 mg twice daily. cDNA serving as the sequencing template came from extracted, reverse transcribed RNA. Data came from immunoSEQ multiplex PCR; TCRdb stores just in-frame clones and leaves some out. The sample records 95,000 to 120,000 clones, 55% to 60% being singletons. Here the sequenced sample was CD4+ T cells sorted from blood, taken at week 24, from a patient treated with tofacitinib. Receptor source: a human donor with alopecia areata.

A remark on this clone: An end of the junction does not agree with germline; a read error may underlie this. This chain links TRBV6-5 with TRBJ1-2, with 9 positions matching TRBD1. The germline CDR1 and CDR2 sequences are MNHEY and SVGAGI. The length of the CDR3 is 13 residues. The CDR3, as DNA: TGTGCCAGCAGTGACGACTCACAGGGGGCAGGAGTCTTC. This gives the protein CASSDDSQGAGVF.

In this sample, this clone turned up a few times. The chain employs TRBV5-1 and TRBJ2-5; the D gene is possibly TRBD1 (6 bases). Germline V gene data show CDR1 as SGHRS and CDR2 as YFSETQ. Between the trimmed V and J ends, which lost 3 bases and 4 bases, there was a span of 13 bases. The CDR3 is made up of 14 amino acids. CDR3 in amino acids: CASSSAGEGETQYF. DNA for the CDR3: TGCGCCAGCAGCTCCGCAGGGGAAGGAGAGACCCAGTACTTC.

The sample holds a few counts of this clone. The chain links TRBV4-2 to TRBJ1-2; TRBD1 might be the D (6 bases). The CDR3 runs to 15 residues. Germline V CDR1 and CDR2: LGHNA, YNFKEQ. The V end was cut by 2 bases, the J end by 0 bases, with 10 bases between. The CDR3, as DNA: TGTGCCAGCAGCCAACTCGGGACATCTAACTATGGCTACACCTTC. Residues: CASSQLGTSNYGYTF.

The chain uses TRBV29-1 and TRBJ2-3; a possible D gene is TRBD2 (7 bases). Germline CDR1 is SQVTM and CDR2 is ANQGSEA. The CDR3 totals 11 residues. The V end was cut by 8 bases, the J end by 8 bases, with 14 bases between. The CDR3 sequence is CSLGRGGTQYF. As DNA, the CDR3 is TGCAGCCTGGGGAGGGGGGGTACGCAGTATTTT.

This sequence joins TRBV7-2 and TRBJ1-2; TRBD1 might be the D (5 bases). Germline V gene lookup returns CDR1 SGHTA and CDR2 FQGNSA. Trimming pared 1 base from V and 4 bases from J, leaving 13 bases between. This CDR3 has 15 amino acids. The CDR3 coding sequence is TGTGCCAGCAGCTTAGGAGGGGTGCTAGGCTATGGCTACACCTTC. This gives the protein CASSLGGVLGYGYTF.

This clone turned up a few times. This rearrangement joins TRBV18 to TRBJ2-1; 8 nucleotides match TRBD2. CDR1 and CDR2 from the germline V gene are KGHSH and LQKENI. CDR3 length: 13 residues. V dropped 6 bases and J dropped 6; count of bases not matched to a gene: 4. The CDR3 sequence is CASSIGTSNEQFF. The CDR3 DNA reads TGTGCCAGCTCCATTGGGACTAGCAATGAGCAGTTCTTC.

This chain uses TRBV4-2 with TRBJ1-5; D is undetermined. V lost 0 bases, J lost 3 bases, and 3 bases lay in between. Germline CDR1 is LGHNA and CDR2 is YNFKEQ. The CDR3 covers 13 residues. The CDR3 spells CASSQEVNQPQHF. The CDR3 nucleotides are TGTGCCAGCAGCCAAGAAGTCAATCAGCCCCAGCATTTT.

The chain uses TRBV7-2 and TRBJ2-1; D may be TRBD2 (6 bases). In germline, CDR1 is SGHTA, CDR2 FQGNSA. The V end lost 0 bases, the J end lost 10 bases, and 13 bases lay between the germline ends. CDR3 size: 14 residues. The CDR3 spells CASSLAALAQEQFF. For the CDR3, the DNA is TGTGCCAGCAGCTTAGCCGCACTAGCTCAGGAGCAGTTCTTC.

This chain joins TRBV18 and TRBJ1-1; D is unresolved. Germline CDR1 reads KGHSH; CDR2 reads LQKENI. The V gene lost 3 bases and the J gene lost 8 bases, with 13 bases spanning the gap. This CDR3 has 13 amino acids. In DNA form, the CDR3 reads TGTGCCAGCTCACCCCAGACGACCGTAGAAGCTTTCTTT. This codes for CASSPQTTVEAFF. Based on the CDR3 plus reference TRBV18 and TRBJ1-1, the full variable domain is NAGVMQNPRHLVRRRGQEARLRCSPMKGHSHVYWYRQLPEEGLKFMVYLQKENIIDESGMPKERFSAEFPKEGPSILRIQQVVRGDSAAYFCASSPQTTVEAFFGQGTRLTVV.

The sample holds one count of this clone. Written as DNA, the CDR3 is TGTGCCTGGAGTGTTTTTGACACCGGGGAGCTGTTTTTT. It is translated as CAWSVFDTGELFF. This rearrangement joins TRBV30 to TRBJ2-2; D not resolved. Germline assignment: CDR1 GTSNPN and CDR2 SVGIG (reference sequence). The CDR3 covers 13 residues. V dropped 0 bases and J dropped 3 bases, with 5 bases sitting between them. Drawing the rest from reference TRBV30 and TRBJ2-2, the complete variable domain is SQTIHQWPATLVQPVGSPLSLECTVEGTSNPNLYWYRQAAGRGLQLLFYSVGIGQISSEVPQNLSASRPQDRQFILSSKKLLLSDSGFYLCAWSVFDTGELFFGEGSRLTVL.

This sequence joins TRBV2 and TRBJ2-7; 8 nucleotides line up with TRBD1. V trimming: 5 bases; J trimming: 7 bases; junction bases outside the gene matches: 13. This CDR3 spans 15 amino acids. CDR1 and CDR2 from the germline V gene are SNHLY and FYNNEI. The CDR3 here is CASSSLDRDYYEQYF. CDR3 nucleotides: TGTGCCAGCAGTTCCCTGGACAGGGATTATTATGAGCAGTACTTC.

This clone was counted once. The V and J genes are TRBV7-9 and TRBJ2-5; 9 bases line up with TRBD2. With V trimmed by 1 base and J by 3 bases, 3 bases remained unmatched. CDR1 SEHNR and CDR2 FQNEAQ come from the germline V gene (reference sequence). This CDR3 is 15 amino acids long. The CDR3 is CASSLGASGEETQYF. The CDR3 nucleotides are TGTGCCAGCAGCTTAGGGGCTAGCGGGGAAGAGACCCAGTACTTC.

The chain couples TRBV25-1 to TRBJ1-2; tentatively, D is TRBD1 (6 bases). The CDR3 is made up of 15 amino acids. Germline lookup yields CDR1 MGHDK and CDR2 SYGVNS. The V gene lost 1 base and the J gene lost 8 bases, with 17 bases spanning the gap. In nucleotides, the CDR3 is TGTGCCAGCAGTGAATTAGGGACGCAGGGGTCGGGCTACACCTTC. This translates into CASSELGTQGSGYTF.

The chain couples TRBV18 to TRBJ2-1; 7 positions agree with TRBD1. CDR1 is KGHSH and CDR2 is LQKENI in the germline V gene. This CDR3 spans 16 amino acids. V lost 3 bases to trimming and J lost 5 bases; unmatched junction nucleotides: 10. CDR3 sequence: CASSPRDRSRNNEQFF. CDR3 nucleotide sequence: TGTGCCAGCTCACCCAGGGACAGATCGAGAAACAATGAGCAGTTCTTC.

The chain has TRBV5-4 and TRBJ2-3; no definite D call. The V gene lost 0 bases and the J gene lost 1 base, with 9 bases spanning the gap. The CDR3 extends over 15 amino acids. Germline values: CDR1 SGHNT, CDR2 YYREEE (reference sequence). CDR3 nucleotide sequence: TGTGCCAGCAGCTTGGACTTTACAGGCACAGATACGCAGTATTTT. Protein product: CASSLDFTGTDTQYF. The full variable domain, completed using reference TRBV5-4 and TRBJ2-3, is ETGVTQSPTHLIKTRGQQVTLRCSSQSGHNTVSWYQQALGQGPQFIFQYYREEENGRGNFPPRFSGLQFPNYSSELNVNALELDDSALYLCASSLDFTGTDTQYFGPGTRLTVL.

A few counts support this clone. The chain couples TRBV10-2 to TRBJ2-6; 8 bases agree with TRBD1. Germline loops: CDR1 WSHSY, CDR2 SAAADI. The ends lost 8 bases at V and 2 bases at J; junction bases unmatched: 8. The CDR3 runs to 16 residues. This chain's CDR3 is CASYGQGAAGANVLTF. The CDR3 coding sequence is TGCGCCAGCTACGGACAGGGTGCCGCTGGGGCCAACGTCCTGACTTTC.

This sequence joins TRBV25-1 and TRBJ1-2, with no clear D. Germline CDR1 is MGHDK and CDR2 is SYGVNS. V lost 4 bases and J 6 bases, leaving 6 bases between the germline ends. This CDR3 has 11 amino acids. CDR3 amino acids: CASSGGNGYTF. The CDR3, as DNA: TGTGCCAGCAGTGGGGGTAATGGCTACACCTTC.

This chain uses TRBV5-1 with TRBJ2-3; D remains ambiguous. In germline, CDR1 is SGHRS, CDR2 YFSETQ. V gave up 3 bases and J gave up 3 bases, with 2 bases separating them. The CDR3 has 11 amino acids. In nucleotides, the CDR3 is TGCGCCAGCAGCTCGACAGATACGCAGTATTTT. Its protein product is CASSSTDTQYF.

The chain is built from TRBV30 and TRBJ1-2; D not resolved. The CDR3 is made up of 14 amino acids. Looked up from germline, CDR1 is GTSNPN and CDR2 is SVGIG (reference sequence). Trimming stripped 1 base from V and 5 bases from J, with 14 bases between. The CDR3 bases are TGTGCCTGGAGTGCCTACTCGGGGTTTTATGGCTACACCTTC. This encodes CAWSAYSGFYGYTF.

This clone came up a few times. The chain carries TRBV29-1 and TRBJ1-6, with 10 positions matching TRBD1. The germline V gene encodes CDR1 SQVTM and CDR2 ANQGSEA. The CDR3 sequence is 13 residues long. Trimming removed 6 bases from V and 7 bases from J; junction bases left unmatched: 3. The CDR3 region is CSVSDRGNSPLHF. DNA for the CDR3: TGCAGCGTATCGGACAGGGGGAATTCACCCCTCCACTTT.

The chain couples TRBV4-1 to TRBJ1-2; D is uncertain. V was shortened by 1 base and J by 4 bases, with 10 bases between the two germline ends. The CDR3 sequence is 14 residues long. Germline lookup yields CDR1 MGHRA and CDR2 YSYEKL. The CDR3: CASSQAQPSYGYTF. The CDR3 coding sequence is TGCGCCAGCAGCCAAGCGCAGCCCAGCTATGGCTACACCTTC.

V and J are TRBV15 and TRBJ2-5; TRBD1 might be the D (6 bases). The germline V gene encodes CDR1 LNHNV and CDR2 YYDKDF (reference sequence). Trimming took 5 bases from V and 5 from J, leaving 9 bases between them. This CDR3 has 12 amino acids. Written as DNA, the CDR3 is TGTGCCACCAGCTTCAGGGGTGAGACCCAGTACTTC. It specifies CATSFRGETQYF.

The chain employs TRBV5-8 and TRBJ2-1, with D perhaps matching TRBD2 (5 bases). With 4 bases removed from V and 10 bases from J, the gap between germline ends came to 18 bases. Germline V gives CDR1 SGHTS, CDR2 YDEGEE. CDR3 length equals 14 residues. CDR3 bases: TGTGCCAGCAGCCATGCTATTGAGAGGGTGGAGCAGTTCTTC. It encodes CASSHAIERVEQFF.

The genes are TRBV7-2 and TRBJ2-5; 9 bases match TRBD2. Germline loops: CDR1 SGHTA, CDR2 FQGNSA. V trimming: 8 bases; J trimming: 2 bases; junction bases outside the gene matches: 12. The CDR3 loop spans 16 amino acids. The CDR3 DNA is TGTGCCAGCGGCAAAGGGAGCGGGGGGAATCAAGAGACCCAGTACTTC. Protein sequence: CASGKGSGGNQETQYF.

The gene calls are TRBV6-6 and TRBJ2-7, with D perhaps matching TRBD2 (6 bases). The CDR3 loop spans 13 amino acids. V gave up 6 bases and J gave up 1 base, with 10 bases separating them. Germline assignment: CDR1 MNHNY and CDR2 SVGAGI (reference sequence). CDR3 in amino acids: CASREGGSYEQYF. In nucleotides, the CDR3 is TGTGCCAGCAGGGAGGGCGGATCCTACGAGCAGTACTTC.

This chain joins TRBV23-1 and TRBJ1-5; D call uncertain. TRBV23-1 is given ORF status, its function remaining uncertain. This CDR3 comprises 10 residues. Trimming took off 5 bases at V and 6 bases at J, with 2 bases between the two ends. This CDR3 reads CASSTQPQHF. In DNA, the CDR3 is TGCGCCAGCAGTACTCAGCCCCAGCATTTT.